Shown below are 22 T cell receptor beta chains from a single sample sequenced in a study of cytomegalovirus exposure and HLA in healthy donors. A multiplex PCR was run with 60 Vbeta primers and 13 Jbeta primers. Clones were read by immunoSEQ multiplex PCR, and TCRdb kept only the in-frame ones, dropping some. The sample yields some 120,000 clones, about 8.5% seen once. Sequencing used PBMCs. The receptor source for this set is a man aged 40-55 years in good health and CMV-seronegative.

This chain links TRBV19 with TRBJ2-7; 7 bases match TRBD1. The CDR3 contains 14 residues. The V gene's germline CDR1 is LNHDA and CDR2 SQIVND (reference sequence). V shed 7 bases and J 1 base; nucleotides not matched to a gene: 7. The chain's CDR3 is CASNPGQYSYEQYF. In DNA form, the CDR3 reads TGTGCCAGTAACCCGGGACAGTATTCCTACGAGCAGTACTTC.

This clone has only a few counts. The gene calls are TRBV5-1 and TRBJ2-5, with a possible D match to TRBD2 (5 bases). Trimming took 0 bases from V and 4 from J, leaving 10 bases between them. Germline V gene data show CDR1 as SGHRS and CDR2 as YFSETQ. The CDR3 sequence is 14 residues long. CDR3 nucleotides: TGCGCCAGCAGCTTGGCCCCGGGGTCAGAGACCCAGTACTTC. Amino acid sequence: CASSLAPGSETQYF.

J is TRBJ2-5 and V is TRBV28, with D uncertain. V was shortened by 7 bases and J by 5 bases, with 8 bases between the two germline ends. Germline V gene sequence: CDR1 MDHEN, CDR2 SYDVKM. The CDR3 totals 11 residues. The CDR3 here is CASTFGETQYF. For the CDR3, the DNA is TGTGCCAGCACGTTCGGGGAGACCCAGTACTTC.

This rearrangement joins TRBV7-2 to TRBJ1-1, with D possibly matching TRBD1 (5 bases). Germline lookup yields CDR1 SGHTA and CDR2 FQGNSA. The CDR3 extends over 14 amino acids. The V end lost 3 bases, the J end lost 3 bases, and 11 bases lay between the germline ends. The CDR3 sequence is CASSLQGGYTEAFF. For the CDR3, the DNA is TGTGCCAGCAGCTTGCAGGGTGGGTACACTGAAGCTTTCTTT. The full variable domain, in which reference TRBV7-2 and TRBJ1-1 provide the parts outside the CDR3, is GAGVSQSPSNKVTEKGKDVELRCDPISGHTALYWYRQSLGQGLEFLIYFQGNSAPDKSGLPSDRFSAERTGGSVSTLTIQRTQQEDSAVYLCASSLQGGYTEAFFGQGTRLTVV.

This clone was recorded a few times. The CDR3 bases are TGTGCCAGCACAACCTACGGGTCTCTTGGCAATGAGCAGTTCTTC. Its translation is CASTTYGSLGNEQFF. The chain combines TRBV6-6 with TRBJ2-1; D unresolved. Germline-derived CDR1 and CDR2 are MNHNY and SVGAGI (reference sequence). The V end lost 7 bases, the J end lost 6 bases, and 19 bases lay between the germline ends. This CDR3 spans 15 amino acids.

V usage is TRBV9 and J usage is TRBJ2-7; 13 nucleotides match TRBD2. V shed 0 bases and J 6 bases; nucleotides not matched to a gene: 0. The V gene's germline CDR1 is SGDLS and CDR2 YYNGEE. CDR3 size: 14 residues. The chain's CDR3 is CASSVGLAGGEQYF. The DNA for the CDR3 is TGTGCCAGCAGCGTAGGACTAGCGGGGGGCGAGCAGTACTTC.

Points on this clone: Mismatch with germline at one junction end may stem from a read error. This chain uses TRBV5-5 with TRBJ1-1; the D gene is possibly TRBD1 (6 bases). This CDR3 is built from 14 residues. Germline CDR1 SGHKS, CDR2 YYEKEE (reference sequence). CDR3 sequence: CASSQSLGGTEAFF. The CDR3 region has the DNA TGCGCCAGCAGCCAATCGCTAGGGGGCACTGAAGCTTTCTTT.

This clone was detected only a few times. V gene TRBV19 combines with J gene TRBJ1-3; no definite D call. The CDR3 is 16 amino acids. Trimming stripped 1 base from V and 0 bases from J, with 10 bases between. Germline-derived CDR1 and CDR2 are LNHDA and SQIVND (reference sequence). The CDR3 loop is CASSIGRVSSGNTIYF. As DNA, the CDR3 is TGTGCCAGTAGTATAGGACGGGTCAGCTCTGGAAACACCATATATTTT.

There are a few counts of this clone. The genes are TRBV6-1 and TRBJ2-5, with 9 bases aligning to TRBD1. The J call may be mistaken, given a closer DNA end match to TRBJ2-7. Germline CDR1 and CDR2: MNHNS and SASEGT. This CDR3 has 13 amino acids. The DNA for the CDR3 is TGTGCCAGCAATTGGGACAGGGTTCGCGAGCAGTACTTC. Translation: CASNWDRVREQYF.

Many counts were recorded for this clone. This rearrangement joins TRBV6-1 to TRBJ2-1; 11 bases are shared with TRBD2. V shed 0 bases and J 6 bases; nucleotides not matched to a gene: 1. This CDR3 has 15 residues. Germline V gene lookup returns CDR1 MNHNS and CDR2 SASEGT. CDR3 bases: TGTGCCAGCAGTGAAGCTAGCGGGGGGGCCAATGAGCAGTTCTTC. This sequence encodes CASSEASGGANEQFF.

The V call is TRBV6-4, the J call TRBJ1-5; 8 bases fit TRBD1. V was clipped by 3 bases and J by 1 base; unmatched bases: 5. Germline V gene data show CDR1 as MRHNA and CDR2 as SNTAGT. CDR3 size: 16 residues. The CDR3 is CASSEARGLSNQPQHF. The CDR3 DNA is TGTGCCAGCAGTGAAGCCAGGGGGCTGAGCAATCAGCCCCAGCATTTT.

The rearrangement uses TRBV4-1 and TRBJ1-1; 8 bases line up with TRBD1. This CDR3 is 16 amino acids long. Germline values: CDR1 MGHRA, CDR2 YSYEKL. J lost 8 bases, V lost 3 bases, and 14 bases had no gene match. The CDR3 DNA is TGCGCCAGCAGCCACCGACGAACAGGGGGGGGCCAAGAAGCTTTCTTT. This encodes CASSHRRTGGGQEAFF.

V usage is TRBV29-1 and J usage is TRBJ1-1; the D is unclear. The CDR3 is 13 amino acids. CDR1 and CDR2 (germline): SQVTM, ANQGSEA. Trimming stripped 5 bases from V and 0 bases from J, with 10 bases between. The CDR3 nucleotides read TGCAGCGTTTGTATAAATATGAACACTGAAGCTTTCTTT. As protein: CSVCINMNTEAFF.

This clone occurred a few times. The gene calls are TRBV2 and TRBJ2-3; no reliable D call. The CDR3 is 17 amino acids. CDR1 is SNHLY, CDR2 FYNNEI, per germline. Trimming stripped 3 bases from V and 4 bases from J, with 20 bases between. CDR3 sequence: CASSDLDSLIKPDTQYF. DNA of the CDR3: TGTGCCAGCAGTGATCTTGACTCGTTGATTAAGCCAGATACGCAGTATTTT.

This clone was counted between two and nine times. The chain has TRBV10-3 and TRBJ1-5, with D tentatively TRBD1 (6 bases). The germline V gene has CDR1 ENHRY and CDR2 SYGVKD. The CDR3 sequence is 14 residues long. V dropped 2 bases and J dropped 4 bases, with 9 bases sitting between them. This CDR3 is CAISEVQGNQPQHF. Written as DNA, the CDR3 is TGTGCCATCAGTGAGGTACAGGGAAATCAGCCCCAGCATTTT.

In this sample, this clone turned up a few times. The rearrangement joins TRBV28 to TRBJ2-2; D is unresolved. Germline-derived CDR1 and CDR2 are MDHEN and SYDVKM. The CDR3 extends over 16 amino acids. V shed 8 bases and J shed 4 bases, with 20 bases lying between them. In DNA form, the CDR3 reads TGTGCCAGCTGGTGGGCGACCCAGATCGGCACCGGGGAGCTGTTTTTT. This encodes CASWWATQIGTGELFF.

This clone occurred a few times. CDR3 DNA: TGTGCCAGCAGCTTAGACCCTGAGGGTTACAATGAGCAGTTCTTC. This translates into CASSLDPEGYNEQFF. The chain couples TRBV11-2 to TRBJ2-1, with a tentative D call TRBD2 (5 bases). CDR1 SGHAT and CDR2 FQNNGV come from the germline V gene. This CDR3 region has 15 residues. The ends were cut back, 0 bases at V and 4 bases at J, with 10 bases in the middle.

V and J are TRBV7-6 and TRBJ2-7, with a possible D match to TRBD1 (5 bases). CDR1 SGHVS and CDR2 FNYEAQ come from the germline V gene. The CDR3 consists of 14 residues. V lost 5 bases and J 7 bases, leaving 18 bases between the germline ends. The chain's CDR3 is CASSESGRAVEQYF. CDR3 DNA: TGTGCCAGCAGCGAATCCGGCAGGGCAGTAGAGCAGTACTTC. The full variable domain, with the rest looked up from reference TRBV7-6 and TRBJ2-7, is GAGVSQSPRYKVTKRGQDVALRCDPISGHVSLYWYRQALGQGPEFLTYFNYEAQQDKSGLPNDRFSAERPEGSISTLTIQRTEQRDSAMYRCASSESGRAVEQYFGPGTRLTVT.

This chain links TRBV11-2 with TRBJ2-3, with 10 nucleotides matching TRBD2. CDR3 length equals 15 residues. CDR1 is SGHAT and CDR2 is FQNNGV in the germline V gene. V lost 5 bases to trimming and J lost 10 bases; unmatched junction nucleotides: 12. This CDR3 is CASSTATSGVGAQYF. As DNA, the CDR3 is TGTGCCAGCAGCACAGCTACTAGCGGGGTTGGTGCGCAGTATTTT. The variable domain in full, with the rest retrieved from reference TRBV11-2 and TRBJ2-3, is EAGVAQSPRYKIIEKRQSVAFWCNPISGHATLYWYQQILGQGPKLLIQFQNNGVVDDSQLPKDRFSAERLKGVDSTLKIQPAKLEDSAVYLCASSTATSGVGAQYFGPGTRLTVL.

The rearrangement uses TRBV9 and TRBJ1-4; no definite D call. The germline CDR1 and CDR2 sequences are SGDLS and YYNGEE. V was shortened by 4 bases and J by 0 bases, with 13 bases between the two germline ends. This CDR3 contains 16 residues. CDR3 bases: TGTGCCAGCAGCCCCTCGGGTTATGCAACTAATGAAAAACTGTTTTTT. Encoded protein: CASSPSGYATNEKLFF.

This rearrangement joins TRBV2 to TRBJ1-2; 9 nucleotides align to TRBD1. This CDR3 contains 15 residues. V was clipped by 8 bases and J by 2 bases; unmatched bases: 9. CDR1 and CDR2 (germline): SNHLY, FYNNEI. The CDR3 nucleotides are TGTGCCAGCGGGAGGACAGGGGCGACAAACTATGGCTACACCTTC. Residues: CASGRTGATNYGYTF.

Only a few counts were recorded for this clone. The rearrangement uses TRBV5-8 and TRBJ1-2; D gene uncertain. Between the trimmed V and J ends, which lost 6 bases and 5 bases, there was a span of 17 bases. The CDR3 extends over 14 amino acids. Germline CDR1 and CDR2: SGHTS and YDEGEE. The CDR3 DNA reads TGTGCCAGCATCTTTTTGGGCCAGAAATATGGCTACACCTTC. Amino acids: CASIFLGQKYGYTF.